Each of the 31 T cell receptor beta chains below was sequenced from the same sample in a study of cytomegalovirus exposure and HLA in healthy donors. Primers included in the PCR were 60 Vbeta and 13 Jbeta primers. Sequencing used immunoSEQ multiplex PCR; TCRdb keeps in-frame clones, though not all of them. This sample lists roughly 60,000 clones; its ten largest clones have about 3.5%. The sequenced material came from PBMCs. The receptor source for this set is a woman younger than 30 in good health and CMV-seronegative.

This chain connects TRBV4-1 to TRBJ2-5; 9 bases fit TRBD1. Per germline, CDR1 MGHRA and CDR2 YSYEKL. V gave up 6 bases and J gave up 2 bases; unmatched junction bases: 7. The CDR3 is 15 residues long. Here the CDR3 reads CASSYGTGTQETQYF. The CDR3 DNA follows: TGCGCCAGCAGTTACGGGACAGGGACTCAAGAGACCCAGTACTTC.

The genes are TRBV14 and TRBJ2-5; D perhaps matches TRBD1 (5 bases). The length of the CDR3 is 13 residues. The V end was cut by 2 bases, the J end by 4 bases, with 8 bases between. CDR1 is SGHDN and CDR2 is FVKESK in the germline V gene. The CDR3 sequence is CASSQRQRETQYF. CDR3 coding DNA: TGTGCCAGCAGCCAACGACAGAGAGAGACCCAGTACTTC. Combining the CDR3 with reference TRBV14 and TRBJ2-5 gives the whole variable domain EAGVTQFPSHSVIEKGQTVTLRCDPISGHDNLYWYRRVMGKEIKFLLHFVKESKQDESGMPNNRFLAERTGGTYSTLKVQPAELEDSGVYFCASSQRQRETQYFGPGTRLLVL.

The rearrangement links TRBV5-6 to TRBJ2-4, with TRBD1 matching 11 bases. The CDR3 sequence is 16 residues long. V shed 2 bases, J shed 3 bases, and the junction held 4 bases outside the gene matches. Germline V gives CDR1 SGHDT, CDR2 YYEEEE. The CDR3 region is CASSFVGQGVKNIQYF. The CDR3 DNA follows: TGTGCCAGCAGCTTCGTGGGACAGGGGGTCAAAAACATTCAGTACTTC.

The chain combines TRBV5-4 with TRBJ2-7; 11 nucleotides agree with TRBD2. CDR3 length: 16 residues. The germline CDR1 and CDR2 sequences are SGHNT and YYREEE (reference sequence). The V gene end was trimmed by 4 bases and the J gene end by 3 bases; junction bases not matched to a gene: 9. The DNA for the CDR3 is TGTGCCAGCAGCGGGACCCCTAGCGGGGGGTTCTACGAGCAGTACTTC. This codes for CASSGTPSGGFYEQYF.

This clone ranks as medium-sized in terms of frequency. The rearrangement joins TRBV2 to TRBJ1-2, with D hard to call. Per germline, CDR1 SNHLY and CDR2 FYNNEI. CDR3 length equals 13 residues. The germline V and J ends were trimmed by 3 bases and 2 bases, with 7 bases remaining between them. In DNA, the CDR3 is TGTGCCAGCAGTGATCCGGGGAACTATGGCTACACCTTC. This encodes CASSDPGNYGYTF.

The V and J genes are TRBV5-1 and TRBJ1-1, with 7 bases that match TRBD1. J lost 4 bases, V lost 4 bases, and 13 bases had no gene match. The CDR3 is made up of 16 amino acids. Germline CDR1 and CDR2: SGHRS and YFSETQ. CDR3 bases: TGCGCCAGCAGCCGCATTAACACAGGGGACGGCACTGAAGCTTTCTTT. Its translation: CASSRINTGDGTEAFF.

For the CDR3, the DNA is TGTGCCAGCAGCTTAGCCCCGACTAGTAACAATGAGCAGTTCTTC. As protein: CASSLAPTSNNEQFF. The chain combines TRBV7-6 with TRBJ2-1; D might be TRBD2 (6 bases). There are 15 residues in the CDR3. Trimming took off 0 bases at V and 5 bases at J, with 11 bases between the two ends. The germline V gene encodes CDR1 SGHVS and CDR2 FNYEAQ.

This sequence joins TRBV7-3 and TRBJ2-5, with a weak D call TRBD2 (6 bases). This CDR3 is built from 13 residues. Germline CDR1 reads SGHTA; CDR2 reads FQGTGA. Between the trimmed V and J ends, which lost 5 bases and 5 bases, there was a span of 12 bases. CDR3 residues: CASSAGTGETQYF. CDR3 DNA sequence: TGTGCCAGCAGCGCGGGGACTGGGGAGACCCAGTACTTC.

This rearrangement joins TRBV6-5 to TRBJ2-7, with TRBD1 matching over 7 bases. The CDR3 has 13 amino acids. The J segment lost 6 bases and the V segment lost 6 bases, leaving 8 bases of the junction unmatched. Germline CDR1 reads MNHEY; CDR2 reads SVGAGI. For the CDR3, the DNA is TGTGCCAGCAGAACGACAGGGAAGTTCGAGCAGTACTTC. It codes for CASRTTGKFEQYF.

This rearrangement joins TRBV29-1 to TRBJ2-5, with 7 bases lining up with TRBD1. CDR3 length: 16 residues. With 0 bases clipped from V and 1 base from J, the junction kept 8 bases outside the gene matches. The germline V gene has CDR1 SQVTM and CDR2 ANQGSEA. The CDR3 sequence is CSVEELAGGRQETQYF. CDR3 DNA: TGCAGCGTTGAAGAGCTGGCAGGGGGACGCCAAGAGACCCAGTACTTC.

This chain uses TRBV5-6 with TRBJ1-2; maybe TRBD1 (6 bases). V lost 3 bases to trimming and J lost 7 bases, with 19 bases between them. CDR1 and CDR2 (germline): SGHDT, YYEEEE. The CDR3 is 15 amino acids. The CDR3: CASSSRWGPSRGYTF. The CDR3 coding sequence is TGTGCCAGCAGCTCCCGGTGGGGGCCCTCCCGTGGCTACACCTTC.

The rearrangement links TRBV6-6 to TRBJ2-7; TRBD2 aligns across 7 bases. Germline CDR1 MNHNY, CDR2 SVGAGI (reference sequence). The CDR3 extends over 15 amino acids. J was trimmed by 2 bases and V by 5 bases; bases with no gene match: 9. The CDR3 DNA follows: TGTGCCAGCAGTATCCTACCGGGGGGAGCCTACGAGCAGTACTTC. It yields the protein CASSILPGGAYEQYF.

This sequence joins TRBV11-3 and TRBJ1-2, with 7 nucleotides matching TRBD1. CDR1 is SGHNT, CDR2 YENEEA, per germline. J was trimmed by 8 bases and V by 5 bases; bases with no gene match: 8. CDR3 length: 13 amino acids. For the CDR3, the DNA is TGTGCCAGCAGCCCGCAGGGGGTTGAGGGCTACACCTTC. Protein product: CASSPQGVEGYTF.

J is TRBJ2-7 and V is TRBV30; 13 bases fit TRBD2. The ends lost 3 bases at V and 2 bases at J; junction bases unmatched: 16. This CDR3 contains 19 residues. CDR1 and CDR2 (germline): GTSNPN, SVGIG (reference sequence). The CDR3 sequence is CAWSPPGTSGTYKTYEQYF. The CDR3 nucleotides read TGTGCCTGGAGCCCACCCGGGACTAGCGGGACCTATAAAACCTACGAGCAGTACTTC.

This sequence joins TRBV2 and TRBJ2-5; 8 nucleotides align to TRBD2. Germline V gives CDR1 SNHLY, CDR2 FYNNEI. The V and J ends lost 5 bases and 4 bases, in that order; junction bases with no gene match: 3. The CDR3 runs 13 residues. This chain's CDR3 is CASSRLARETQYF. The CDR3 DNA sequence: TGTGCCAGCAGTCGACTAGCGCGAGAGACCCAGTACTTC.

This chain links TRBV18 with TRBJ1-2, with TRBD1 matching 7 bases. The CDR3 runs 16 residues. Germline values: CDR1 KGHSH, CDR2 LQKENI. Trimming at V came to 8 bases and at J to 8 bases, leaving 20 bases not matched to a gene. CDR3 coding DNA: TGTGCCAGCATCCCGTCCGGGACAGCATTCACGGCGGGCTACACCTTC. Encoded protein: CASIPSGTAFTAGYTF.

V is TRBV29-1 and J is TRBJ1-1; D not resolved. The CDR3 covers 13 residues. The germline gives CDR1 SQVTM, CDR2 ANQGSEA. The V and J ends lost 7 bases and 1 base respectively, with 13 bases between them. The CDR3 nucleotides are TGCAGCGGGAGGCAGCTCGGGAACACTGAAGCTTTCTTT. The encoded protein is CSGRQLGNTEAFF.

The chain combines TRBV5-1 with TRBJ2-7; D not resolved. The germline V gene has CDR1 SGHRS and CDR2 YFSETQ. The CDR3 has 15 amino acids. V dropped 1 base and J dropped 7 bases, with 18 bases sitting between them. The CDR3 DNA reads TGCGCCAGCAGCTTGTTAGGCCGGCTCAGGCGAGAGCAGTACTTC. This sequence encodes CASSLLGRLRREQYF.

The chain links TRBV9 to TRBJ1-5; D is unresolved. The CDR3 spans 14 residues. V was clipped by 0 bases and J by 4 bases, with 8 bases between them. Per germline, CDR1 SGDLS and CDR2 YYNGEE. The CDR3, as DNA: TGTGCCAGCAGCGTAGACGGGGTAAATCAGCCCCAGCATTTT. Translated, it gives CASSVDGVNQPQHF. Full variable domain (remainder filled in from reference TRBV9 and TRBJ1-5): DSGVTQTPKHLITATGQRVTLRCSPRSGDLSVYWYQQSLDQGLQFLIQYYNGEERAKGNILERFSAQQFPDLHSELNLSSLELGDSALYFCASSVDGVNQPQHFGDGTRLSIL.

The genes are TRBV25-1 and TRBJ1-1, with D hard to call. Trimming removed 1 base from V and 10 bases from J, with 16 bases in between. The length of the CDR3 is 14 residues. Germline V gene sequence: CDR1 MGHDK, CDR2 SYGVNS. CDR3 sequence (DNA): TGTGCCAGCAGTGAATCATCAGGAAACCTCAGAGCTTTCTTT. Translated: CASSESSGNLRAFF.

The rearrangement links TRBV19 to TRBJ2-1; the match to TRBD2 covers 13 bases. Germline lookup yields CDR1 LNHDA and CDR2 SQIVND (reference sequence). The CDR3 is 15 residues long. With 7 bases clipped from V and 6 bases from J, the junction kept 6 bases outside the gene matches. The CDR3 reads CASTRGLAGANEQFF. In nucleotides, the CDR3 is TGTGCCAGTACCCGAGGACTAGCGGGAGCCAATGAGCAGTTCTTC.

The chain employs TRBV7-2 and TRBJ2-3; 9 bases align to TRBD2. The CDR3 sequence is 17 residues long. The germline V gene has CDR1 SGHTA and CDR2 FQGNSA. J was trimmed by 1 base and V by 1 base; bases with no gene match: 6. The CDR3 here is CASSLGWASGGTDTQYF. In DNA form, the CDR3 reads TGTGCCAGCAGCTTAGGATGGGCTAGCGGGGGCACAGATACGCAGTATTTT.

V and J are TRBV11-2 and TRBJ2-7, with 8 bases matching TRBD1. Germline assignment: CDR1 SGHAT and CDR2 FQNNGV. The CDR3 runs 15 residues. With V trimmed by 5 bases and J by 5 bases, 11 bases remained unmatched. CDR3 protein: CASSDAGQAVNEQYF. The CDR3 DNA sequence: TGTGCCAGCAGCGATGCGGGACAGGCCGTAAACGAGCAGTACTTC.

The chain has TRBV9 and TRBJ2-7, with D tentatively TRBD2 (6 bases). Germline CDR1 SGDLS, CDR2 YYNGEE. There are 14 residues in the CDR3. With 2 bases removed from V and 2 bases from J, the gap between germline ends came to 11 bases. CDR3 DNA: TGTGCCAGCAGCGTGGCTAGCGATGCCTACGAGCAGTACTTC. Protein sequence: CASSVASDAYEQYF. Full variable domain (missing parts from reference TRBV9 and TRBJ2-7): DSGVTQTPKHLITATGQRVTLRCSPRSGDLSVYWYQQSLDQGLQFLIQYYNGEERAKGNILERFSAQQFPDLHSELNLSSLELGDSALYFCASSVASDAYEQYFGPGTRLTVT.

The gene calls are TRBV25-1 and TRBJ2-7, with D possibly TRBD2 on 5 matching bases. Germline V gene sequence: CDR1 MGHDK, CDR2 SYGVNS. The CDR3 extends over 14 amino acids. Between the trimmed V and J ends, which lost 4 bases and 1 base, there was a span of 11 bases. Here the CDR3 DNA reads TGTGCCAGCAGTGGGACTTTTTCGTCCTACGAGCAGTACTTC. Residues: CASSGTFSSYEQYF.

The V gene is TRBV4-1, the J gene TRBJ2-7; D gene uncertain. Trimming pared 3 bases from V and 3 bases from J, leaving 12 bases between. CDR1 is MGHRA, CDR2 YSYEKL, per germline. The CDR3 spans 14 residues. This CDR3 is CASSQPFRDYEQYF. CDR3 DNA sequence: TGCGCCAGCAGCCAGCCGTTCCGAGACTACGAGCAGTACTTC.

This chain links TRBV4-1 with TRBJ2-3, with 7 bases fitting TRBD2. The V and J ends lost 4 bases and 3 bases, in that order; junction bases with no gene match: 13. The CDR3 totals 17 residues. Germline V gene data show CDR1 as MGHRA and CDR2 as YSYEKL. The CDR3 region has the DNA TGCGCCAGCAGCCCCCGCGGTGCGAGCGGGATTACAGATACGCAGTATTTT. Protein product: CASSPRGASGITDTQYF.

The V call is TRBV20-1, the J call TRBJ2-1, with D maybe TRBD1 (6 bases). There are 11 residues in the CDR3. Germline-derived CDR1 and CDR2 are DFQATT and SNEGSKA (reference sequence). The V gene lost 2 bases and the J gene lost 9 bases, with 8 bases spanning the gap. CDR3 region: CSARQGSEQFF. As DNA, the CDR3 is TGCAGTGCTAGACAGGGGAGTGAGCAGTTCTTC.

The V gene is TRBV5-1, the J gene TRBJ2-1; 8 bases map to TRBD1. CDR1 is SGHRS, CDR2 YFSETQ, per germline. The ends lost 6 bases at V and 4 bases at J; junction bases unmatched: 6. The CDR3 totals 14 residues. As DNA, the CDR3 is TGCGCCAGCACCGACGGGACAGGTTACAATGAGCAGTTCTTC. Its protein product is CASTDGTGYNEQFF.

Comment on this clone: At one end the junction does not follow the germline gene, possibly because of a read error. The chain links TRBV6-1 to TRBJ2-1; perhaps TRBD1 as D (6 bases). The V gene's germline CDR1 is MNHNS and CDR2 SASEGT. CDR3 length: 15 amino acids. In DNA, the CDR3 is TGTGCCAGCAGTGAATCCAGGGGCTCCGACAATGAGCAGTTCTTC. Protein sequence: CASSESRGSDNEQFF.

The chain couples TRBV29-1 to TRBJ2-7; D possibly corresponds to TRBD1 (5 bases). V was clipped by 1 base and J by 6 bases, with 10 bases between them. Looked up from germline, CDR1 is SQVTM and CDR2 is ANQGSEA. This CDR3 region has 12 residues. CDR3 in DNA: TGCAGCGTTGAAGGGACACCCGCCGAGCAGTACTTC. This sequence encodes CSVEGTPAEQYF.